A selection of T cell receptor beta chains follows, all from one sample in a study of technical replicates of blood from several donors. Here immunoSEQ multiplex PCR was the method, and the copy in TCRdb shows in-frame clones only, minus some. The sample consists of some 94,000 clones, approximately 95% of them appearing once. The sample consisted of T cells isolated from PBMCs. The receptors here all came from a human donor in good health. Both conserved end residues are part of each CDR3. D genes are given only for firm matches. Size tells how often a clone was seen (once, few, many) or the class of an expanded clone, and some rows leave it out.

J gene | D gene | clone size | V gene | CDR3 protein | CDR3 DNA
TRBJ1-2 | TRBD1 | . | TRBV6-5 | CASSFQGQGRYGYTF | TGTGCCAGCAGTTTCCAAGGACAGGGAAGATATGGCTACACCTTC
TRBJ2-2 | TRBD2 | . | TRBV6-1 | CASQLGGSNTGELFF | TGTGCCAGCCAACTGGGGGGGTCGAACACCGGGGAGCTGTTTTTT
TRBJ2-2 | . | . | TRBV10-3 | CAISDLVGELFF | TGTGCCATCAGTGACCTCGTCGGGGAGCTGTTTTTT
TRBJ2-6 | TRBD1 | . | TRBV19 | CASRTGGASGANVLTF | TGTGCCAGTAGAACAGGGGGCGCTTCTGGGGCCAACGTCCTGACTTTC
TRBJ2-5 | TRBD1 | . | TRBV6-1 | CASSAPGQLPRTQYF | TGTGCCAGCAGTGCACCGGGACAGTTGCCCCGGACCCAGTACTTC
TRBJ2-1 | TRBD2 | . | TRBV4-2 | CASSQDTWREGLGENEQFF | TGTGCCAGCAGCCAAGATACATGGCGGGAGGGCTTAGGGGAAAATGAGCAGTTCTTC
TRBJ1-1 | . | . | TRBV19 | CASSMKESTTEAFF | TGTGCCAGTAGTATGAAGGAGTCGACCACTGAAGCTTTCTTT
TRBJ1-5 | . | . | TRBV27 | CASSLSTVHQPQHF | TGTGCCAGCAGTTTATCGACAGTTCATCAGCCCCAGCATTTT
TRBJ1-4 | . | . | TRBV7-6 | CASSLDSTNEKLFF | TGTGCCAGCAGCTTAGACTCAACTAATGAAAAACTGTTTTTT
TRBJ2-7 | TRBD1 | . | TRBV5-6 | CASSWDRNSYEQYF | TGTGCCAGCAGCTGGGACAGAAACTCCTACGAGCAGTACTTC
TRBJ1-1 | TRBD1 | . | TRBV6-1 | CASSAYRGTEAFF | TGTGCCAGCAGTGCGTACAGGGGCACTGAAGCTTTCTTT
TRBJ2-5 | . | . | TRBV2 | CASSEPYYQETQYF | TGTGCCAGCAGTGAACCCTACTACCAAGAGACCCAGTACTTC
TRBJ2-1 | . | . | TRBV5-1 | CASSLVDDGGPTIEQFF | TGCGCCAGCAGCTTGGTTGACGATGGCGGGCCAACAATTGAGCAGTTCTTC
TRBJ1-5 | . | few | TRBV5-6 | CASNAQGSQPQHF | TGTGCCAGCAACGCGCAGGGAAGTCAGCCCCAGCATTTT
TRBJ1-5 | . | . | TRBV19 | CASSPPLDRHQPQHF | TGTGCCAGTAGTCCTCCCCTTGACAGGCATCAGCCCCAGCATTTT
TRBJ2-1 | TRBD2 | . | TRBV5-4 | CASSLAVAGNEQFF | TGTGCCAGCAGCTTGGCGGTAGCGGGCAATGAGCAGTTCTTC
TRBJ2-1 | TRBD1 | . | TRBV18 | CASSTGQGGMTNNEQFF | TGTGCCAGCTCAACGGGACAGGGTGGTATGACCAACAATGAGCAGTTCTTC
TRBJ2-7 | . | . | TRBV27 | CASSSGYEQYF | TGTGCCAGCAGTTCGGGATACGAGCAGTACTTC
TRBJ1-5 | . | . | TRBV4-1 | CASSQDAAGNQPQHF | TGCGCCAGCAGCCAAGATGCGGCAGGGAATCAGCCCCAGCATTTT
TRBJ2-1 | TRBD1 | . | TRBV2 | CASSTQGESFFLF | TGTGCCAGCAGTACGCAGGGGGAATCCTTCTTTCTCTTC
TRBJ2-3 | . | once | TRBV27 | CASSTQTSTDTQYF | TGTGCCAGCAGTACTCAGACTAGCACAGATACGCAGTATTTT
TRBJ1-4 | TRBD1 | . | TRBV5-1 | CASRQGTNEKLFF | TGCGCCAGCAGACAGGGGACTAATGAAAAACTGTTTTTT
TRBJ2-2 | . | . | TRBV2 | CASKSGPLFF | TGTGCCAGCAAATCTGGCCCGCTGTTTTTT
TRBJ1-1 | . | . | TRBV7-2 | CASSQDGGAMNTEAFF | TGTGCCAGCAGTCAAGACGGGGGGGCCATGAACACTGAAGCTTTCTTT
TRBJ2-5 | TRBD2 | . | TRBV9 | CASSDGTSRETQYF | TGTGCCAGCAGCGATGGGACTAGCCGAGAGACCCAGTACTTC
TRBJ2-3 | TRBD2 | . | TRBV29-1 | CSGGTSGSSDTQYF | TGCAGCGGAGGGACTAGCGGGAGTTCAGATACGCAGTATTTT
TRBJ2-1 | TRBD1 | . | TRBV19 | CASSGGQGWYNEQFF | TGTGCCAGTAGTGGGGGACAGGGGTGGTACAATGAGCAGTTCTTC
TRBJ2-1 | TRBD2 | . | TRBV4-1 | CASSQDYQRELYNEQFF | TGCGCCAGCAGCCAAGATTACCAGCGGGAGTTGTACAATGAGCAGTTCTTC
TRBJ1-2 | . | . | TRBV5-8 | CARSWRREAYGYTF | TGTGCCAGATCTTGGAGGCGCGAAGCCTATGGCTACACCTTC
TRBJ1-5 | . | . | TRBV4-1 | CASSQFVNQPQHF | TGCGCCAGCAGCCAATTCGTCAATCAGCCCCAGCATTTT
TRBJ2-5 | TRBD2 | . | TRBV27 | CASSSPTSGRETQYF | TGTGCCAGCAGTTCCCCGACTAGCGGGAGAGAGACCCAGTACTTC
TRBJ1-2 | TRBD1 | . | TRBV28 | CASIQGVGYGYTF | TGTGCCAGTATACAGGGGGTTGGCTATGGCTACACCTTC